These T cell receptor beta chains were read from a single sample in a study of Ad26.COV2.S vaccination and SARS-CoV-2 variants. Sequenced by immunoSEQ multiplex PCR; TCRdb stores in-frame clones only, minus some. The sample lists around 340,000 clones, approximately 86% occurring once. Material: peripheral blood, obtained in a trial of Ad26.COV2.S vaccine versus placebo. The source of these receptors is a person aged 18-65 years who received the Ad26.COV2.S COVID-19 vaccine or a placebo. The CDR3 runs from the conserved cysteine through the conserved F or W. The D gene is left open where the match is weak. Clone size, where shown, is once, few, many, or a class for clones that have expanded.

j_call | clone_size | v_call | d_call | cdr3_nt | cdr3_aa
TRBJ1-2 | NA | TRBV6-5 | NA | TGTGCCAGCAGTTACTCCGCCCGGATGGGGGGCTACACCTTC | CASSYSARMGGYTF
TRBJ1-1 | NA | TRBV29-1 | TRBD1 | TGCAGCGGTAGCGACAGGGTCGACACTGAAGCTTTCTTT | CSGSDRVDTEAFF
TRBJ2-2 | NA | TRBV27 | NA | TGTGCCACCGGAGCACCGATGGGGGTCGAGGCCGGGGAGCTGTTTTTT | CATGAPMGVEAGELFF
TRBJ2-7 | once | TRBV5-1 | NA | TGCGCCAGCAGCACTACTGTTCCCTCCTACGAGCAGTACTTC | CASSTTVPSYEQYF
TRBJ1-3 | NA | TRBV9 | NA | TGTGCCAGCAGCCCAAGACAGAGCTCTGGAAACACCATATATTTT | CASSPRQSSGNTIYF
TRBJ2-1 | NA | TRBV13 | NA | TGTGCCAGCAGCTTAGCACAGCGGGTAGGTGCTGAGCAGTTCTTC | CASSLAQRVGAEQFF
TRBJ2-5 | NA | TRBV7-2 | NA | TGTGCCAGCAGCTTAGCGGGGGGGGCCGGGACCCAGTACTTC | CASSLAGGAGTQYF
TRBJ1-4 | NA | TRBV28 | NA | TGTGCCAGCAGTTTGGGGGCGCGAGAAAAACTGTTTTTT | CASSLGAREKLFF
TRBJ2-5 | NA | TRBV5-1 | NA | TGCGCCAGCAGCTTGGGCGCGGCGGGAAGAGATGAGACCCAGTACTTC | CASSLGAAGRDETQYF
TRBJ1-6 | medium-sized | TRBV4-3 | NA | TGCGCCAGCAGCCAAGTGGAGCATCTGAGCTCCTATAATTCACCCCTCCACTTT | CASSQVEHLSSYNSPLHF